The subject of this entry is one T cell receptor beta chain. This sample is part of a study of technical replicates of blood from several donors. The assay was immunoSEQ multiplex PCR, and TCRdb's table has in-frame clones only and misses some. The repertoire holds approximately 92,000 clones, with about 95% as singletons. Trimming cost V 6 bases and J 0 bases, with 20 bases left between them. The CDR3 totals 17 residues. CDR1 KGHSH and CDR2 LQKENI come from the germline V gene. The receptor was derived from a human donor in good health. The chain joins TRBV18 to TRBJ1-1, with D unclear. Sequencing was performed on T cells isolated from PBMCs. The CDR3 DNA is TGTGCCAGCTCTCCAGCCGAGTCCTATGGGCTGAACACTGAAGCTTTCTTT. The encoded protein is CASSPAESYGLNTEAFF.